Presented here are 22 T cell receptor beta chains from one specimen sequenced in a study of identifying expanded T cells in peripheral blood. Assay used: immunoSEQ multiplex PCR; TCRdb lists only in-frame clones, some missing. This sample has some 65,000 clones, with approximately 83% found just once. Specimen: blood. The source is a person aged 18 to 75 in good health.

This rearrangement joins TRBV11-3 to TRBJ2-3, with 13 bases aligning to TRBD2. Germline V lookup: CDR1 SGHNT, CDR2 YENEEA. This CDR3 contains 15 residues. J lost 4 bases, V lost 6 bases, and 4 bases had no gene match. CDR3 nucleotide sequence: TGTGCCAGCAGTTCCGGGACTAGCGGGGCAGATACGCAGTATTTT. Protein sequence: CASSSGTSGADTQYF.

The chain recombines TRBV5-1 with TRBJ2-3, with TRBD1 matching 8 bases. Germline-derived CDR1 and CDR2 are SGHRS and YFSETQ. There are 15 residues in the CDR3. Germline trimming cut 3 bases from V and 5 bases from J; bases unmatched to any gene: 8. The CDR3 here is CASSYRGARGDTQYF. The CDR3 bases are TGCGCCAGCAGCTACAGGGGGGCGAGGGGAGATACGCAGTATTTT.

The rearrangement uses TRBV5-6 and TRBJ1-2; TRBD1 matches at 7 bases. Trimming cost V 4 bases and J 8 bases; bases outside gene matches: 14. This CDR3 is 15 amino acids long. The germline V gene encodes CDR1 SGHDT and CDR2 YYEEEE. The CDR3 loop reads CASSLGTASNRGYTF. The CDR3 DNA reads as TGTGCCAGCAGCCTCGGGACAGCTTCTAATCGAGGCTACACCTTC. Full variable domain (remainder filled in from reference TRBV5-6 and TRBJ1-2): DAGVTQSPTHLIKTRGQQVTLRCSPKSGHDTVSWYQQALGQGPQFIFQYYEEEERQRGNFPDRFSGHQFPNYSSELNVNALLLGDSALYLCASSLGTASNRGYTFGSGTRLTVV.

The rearrangement uses TRBV7-8 and TRBJ2-2; 8 bases match TRBD1. This CDR3 is built from 14 residues. Germline V gives CDR1 SGHVS, CDR2 FQNEAQ. Unmatched junction bases numbered 3, after V lost 8 bases and J lost 1 base. The CDR3 protein is CASRTGMNTGELFF. The CDR3 coding sequence is TGTGCCAGCCGGACAGGGATGAACACCGGGGAGCTGTTTTTT. The variable domain in full, with the rest retrieved from reference TRBV7-8 and TRBJ2-2, is GAGVSQSPRYKVAKRGQDVALRCDPISGHVSLFWYQQALGQGPEFLTYFQNEAQLDKSGLPSDRFFAERPEGSVSTLKIQRTQQEDSAVYLCASRTGMNTGELFFGEGSRLTVL.

This chain connects TRBV5-5 to TRBJ2-3; 9 positions agree with TRBD2. The CDR3 totals 18 residues. V dropped 0 bases and J dropped 1; count of bases not matched to a gene: 9. CDR1 is SGHKS, CDR2 YYEKEE, per germline (reference sequence). CDR3 nucleotides: TGTGCCAGCAGCTTGGGTCCGTCTAGCGGGGCCCGCACAGATACGCAGTATTTT. Translated, it gives CASSLGPSSGARTDTQYF.

V gene TRBV11-2 combines with J gene TRBJ2-5; TRBD1 matches at 7 bases. CDR3 length equals 15 residues. Trimming cost V 1 base and J 5 bases; bases outside gene matches: 7. Germline V gene data show CDR1 as SGHAT and CDR2 as FQNNGV. DNA for the CDR3: TGTGCCAGCAGCTTAGTGAGGGGGCGGCGTGAGACCCAGTACTTC. Amino acids: CASSLVRGRRETQYF.

This clone was seen only a few times. This rearrangement joins TRBV6-5 to TRBJ1-6; no reliable D call. CDR1 is MNHEY and CDR2 is SVGAGI in the germline V gene. Between the trimmed V and J ends, which lost 2 bases and 8 bases, there was a span of 13 bases. This CDR3 is 15 amino acids long. The CDR3 sequence is CASSYAEGGDSPLHF. The DNA of the CDR3 is TGTGCCAGCAGTTACGCTGAAGGAGGAGATTCACCCCTCCACTTT.

V and J are TRBV29-1 and TRBJ2-5; D gene ambiguous. Trimming stripped 1 base from V and 5 bases from J, with 11 bases between. CDR1 and CDR2 from the germline V gene are SQVTM and ANQGSEA. The CDR3 consists of 13 residues. CDR3: CSVEVRVSETQYF. CDR3 nucleotides: TGCAGCGTTGAAGTTAGGGTTTCCGAGACCCAGTACTTC.

The genes are TRBV30 and TRBJ2-1; 9 bases fit TRBD1. Unmatched junction bases numbered 7, after V lost 7 bases and J lost 6 bases. Germline CDR1 reads GTSNPN; CDR2 reads SVGIG (reference sequence). CDR3 length: 13 residues. The DNA for the CDR3 is TGTGCCTCGGGACAGGGAATGGGCAATGAGCAGTTCTTC. Protein: CASGQGMGNEQFF.

This chain links TRBV6-6 with TRBJ2-7; no clear D gene. The V gene lost 0 bases and the J gene lost 1 base, with 7 bases spanning the gap. This CDR3 has 14 residues. Germline assignment: CDR1 MNHNY and CDR2 SVGAGI (reference sequence). CDR3 sequence (DNA): TGTGCCAGCAGTTACTCGGGCAGTTCCTACGAGCAGTACGTC. Translated, it gives CASSYSGSSYEQYV.

The chain recombines TRBV6-5 with TRBJ2-7; tentative D call: TRBD1 (6 bases). The CDR3 sequence is 14 residues long. Trimming removed 5 bases from V and 1 base from J, with 12 bases in between. CDR1 and CDR2 from the germline V gene are MNHEY and SVGAGI. The CDR3 DNA is TGTGCCAGCAGTCGCTCGACAGGTTCCTACGAGCAGTACGTC. This encodes CASSRSTGSYEQYV.

The genes are TRBV5-3 and TRBJ1-5, with D unresolved. TRBV5-3 counts as an open reading frame of uncertain function. V was clipped by 2 bases and J by 2 bases, with 8 bases between them. This CDR3 spans 14 amino acids. The CDR3 region is CARSFSAGNQPQHF. The CDR3 nucleotides read TGTGCCAGAAGCTTCAGTGCGGGCAATCAGCCCCAGCATTTT.

V usage is TRBV5-6 and J usage is TRBJ2-5; 8 nucleotides align to TRBD1. CDR1 is SGHDT, CDR2 YYEEEE, per germline. V lost 4 bases, J lost 4 bases, and 3 bases stayed unmatched. This CDR3 is 13 amino acids long. For the CDR3, the DNA is TGTGCCAGCAGCGGAGACAGGGGAGAGACCCAGTACTTC. Protein sequence: CASSGDRGETQYF.

The table lists this clone with a count of one. The chain is built from TRBV28 and TRBJ2-5, with 8 bases fitting TRBD1. Germline assignment: CDR1 MDHEN and CDR2 SYDVKM. CDR3 length equals 16 residues. V lost 3 bases and J lost 6; bases outside the gene matches: 12. DNA of the CDR3: TGTGCCAGCAGTTTGCCCGCAGGGGGCGCGGTAAAGACCCAGTACTTC. Protein: CASSLPAGGAVKTQYF. The entire variable domain, with the rest obtained from reference TRBV28 and TRBJ2-5, is as follows: DVKVTQSSRYLVKRTGEKVFLECVQDMDHENMFWYRQDPGLGLRLIYFSYDVKMKEKGDIPEGYSVSREKKERFSLILESASTNQTSMYLCASSLPAGGAVKTQYFGPGTRLLVL.

The chain has TRBV7-2 and TRBJ2-3; a possible D gene is TRBD2 (5 bases). This CDR3 spans 12 amino acids. The germline V and J ends were trimmed by 4 bases and 6 bases, with 8 bases remaining between them. Per the germline V gene, CDR1 is SGHTA and CDR2 is FQGNSA. In DNA form, the CDR3 reads TGTGCCAGCAGCTCATGGGAGGATACGCAGTATTTT. Protein: CASSSWEDTQYF.

The V gene is TRBV18, the J gene TRBJ2-7; 15 bases are a match to TRBD2. With V trimmed by 3 bases and J by 5 bases, 2 bases remained unmatched. This CDR3 comprises 15 residues. The germline V gene encodes CDR1 KGHSH and CDR2 LQKENI. The CDR3 protein is CASSPGTSGRHEQYF. The CDR3 DNA reads as TGTGCCAGCTCACCCGGGACTAGCGGGAGGCACGAGCAGTACTTC.

V is TRBV29-1 and J is TRBJ2-7; 8 bases align to TRBD1. Germline loops: CDR1 SQVTM, CDR2 ANQGSEA. The junction had 6 bases not matched to a gene; V was cut back by 4 bases and J by 4 bases. The CDR3 spans 13 residues. The CDR3 nucleotides are TGCAGCGTTGTTCAGGGGGCGCGATACGAGCAGTACTTC. Translated: CSVVQGARYEQYF.

This rearrangement joins TRBV5-6 to TRBJ2-3; D ambiguous. Germline loops: CDR1 SGHDT, CDR2 YYEEEE. Trimming shortened V by 0 bases and J by 7 bases, and 9 bases separated the two germline ends. The CDR3 has 13 amino acids. The CDR3 DNA is TGTGCCAGCAGCTTGGGTAGGGTCCATACGCAGTATTTT. Its protein product is CASSLGRVHTQYF.

The chain links TRBV28 to TRBJ2-7; 13 bases are shared with TRBD2. Trimming took 4 bases from V and 5 from J; bases not matched to a gene: 5. Germline values: CDR1 MDHEN, CDR2 SYDVKM. The CDR3 sequence is 15 residues long. CDR3: CASSSGTSGMDEQYF. CDR3 nucleotide sequence: TGTGCCAGCAGTTCGGGGACTAGCGGGATGGACGAGCAGTACTTC.

The chain combines TRBV9 with TRBJ1-4; unclear D gene. From germline, CDR1 is SGDLS and CDR2 YYNGEE. V lost 3 bases to trimming and J lost 8 bases, with 14 bases between them. The CDR3 sequence is 14 residues long. The CDR3 bases are TGTGCCAGCAGCGCCACTGTTCGAGGGGAAAAACTGTTTTTT. This encodes CASSATVRGEKLFF.

The rearrangement links TRBV30 to TRBJ1-3, with D unclear. Germline V gene sequence: CDR1 GTSNPN, CDR2 SVGIG (reference sequence). This CDR3 contains 15 residues. V was pared by 0 bases and J by 0 bases, with 9 bases between. CDR3 sequence (DNA): TGTGCCTGGAGTGTACAGCCCAACTCTGGAAACACCATATATTTT. As protein: CAWSVQPNSGNTIYF.

V and J are TRBV10-3 and TRBJ1-2; D unclear. The CDR3 runs 13 residues. V gave up 3 bases and J gave up 4 bases, with 9 bases separating them. Germline V CDR1 and CDR2: ENHRY, SYGVKD. CDR3 DNA: TGTGCCATCAGTGAACTAGTTATCTATGGCTACACCTTC. It yields the protein CAISELVIYGYTF.